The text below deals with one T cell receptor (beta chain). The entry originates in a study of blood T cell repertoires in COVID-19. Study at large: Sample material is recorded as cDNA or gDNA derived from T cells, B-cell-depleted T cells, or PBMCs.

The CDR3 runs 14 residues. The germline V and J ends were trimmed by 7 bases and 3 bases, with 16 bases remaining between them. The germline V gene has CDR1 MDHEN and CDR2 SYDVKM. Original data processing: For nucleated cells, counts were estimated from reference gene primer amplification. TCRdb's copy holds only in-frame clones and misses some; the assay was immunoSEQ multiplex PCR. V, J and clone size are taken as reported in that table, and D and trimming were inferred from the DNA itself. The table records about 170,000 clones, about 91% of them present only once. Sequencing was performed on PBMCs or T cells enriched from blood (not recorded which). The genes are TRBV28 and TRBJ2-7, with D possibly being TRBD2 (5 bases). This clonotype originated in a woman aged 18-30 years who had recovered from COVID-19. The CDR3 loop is CASTPDYLGYEQYF. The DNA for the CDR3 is TGTGCCAGCACCCCAGACTATCTAGGCTACGAGCAGTACTTC.